This T cell receptor (beta chain) appears in the sequencing data of a study of blood T cell repertoires in COVID-19. Overall study context: The origin of the acute and convalescent COVID-19 samples was the United States, Italy and Spain. T cells, B-cell-depleted T cells, or PBMCs supplied cDNA or gDNA.

The authors' processing: Nucleated cell number was recorded as an estimate derived from reference gene primer amplification. Only in-frame clones appear in the TCRdb table, and some are missing; sequencing was by immunoSEQ multiplex PCR. D and trimming were read from the DNA, whereas the V and J calls and clone size are those reported in that table. The sample has a few hundred thousand clones, approximately 82% seen once; the top ten hold about 3.2%. Sequencing was done on a sample of peripheral blood. The clonotype originates from a woman aged 18-29 years with acute or convalescent COVID-19.

The CDR3 spells CASSYQGAHTEAFF. CDR3 DNA sequence: TGTGCCAGCAGCTACCAGGGGGCGCACACTGAAGCTTTCTTT. This chain uses TRBV5-6 with TRBJ1-1; 8 bases fit TRBD1. The CDR3 has 14 residues. The V gene end was trimmed by 3 bases and the J gene end by 3 bases; junction bases not matched to a gene: 4. Germline V lookup: CDR1 SGHDT, CDR2 YYEEEE.